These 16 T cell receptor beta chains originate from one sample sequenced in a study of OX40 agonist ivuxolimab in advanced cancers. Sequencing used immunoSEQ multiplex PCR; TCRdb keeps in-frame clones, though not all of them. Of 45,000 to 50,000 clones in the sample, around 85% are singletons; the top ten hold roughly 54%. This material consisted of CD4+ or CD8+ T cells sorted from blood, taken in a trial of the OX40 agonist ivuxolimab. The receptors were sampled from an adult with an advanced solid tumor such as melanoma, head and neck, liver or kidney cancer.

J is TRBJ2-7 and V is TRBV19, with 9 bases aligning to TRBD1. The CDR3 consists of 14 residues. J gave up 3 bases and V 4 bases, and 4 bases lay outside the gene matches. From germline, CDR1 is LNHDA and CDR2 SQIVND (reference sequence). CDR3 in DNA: TGTGCCAGTAGTAACCAGGGACAGGGCTACGAGCAGTACTTC. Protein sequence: CASSNQGQGYEQYF.

The CDR3 loop is CASSYVIRDSPLHF. The CDR3 nucleotides are TGTGCCAGCAGTTACGTGATTAGGGATTCACCCCTCCACTTT. The genes are TRBV6-5 and TRBJ1-6; D not resolved. CDR1 and CDR2 (germline): MNHEY, SVGAGI. Trimming removed 2 bases from V and 8 bases from J, with 10 bases in between. The CDR3 contains 14 residues.

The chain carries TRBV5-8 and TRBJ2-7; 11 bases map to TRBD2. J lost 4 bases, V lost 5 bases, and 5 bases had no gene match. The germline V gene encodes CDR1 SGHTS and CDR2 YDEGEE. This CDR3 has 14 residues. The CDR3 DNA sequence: TGTGCCAGCAGGGATAGCGGGGGGGGATACGAGCAGTACTTC. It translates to CASRDSGGGYEQYF.

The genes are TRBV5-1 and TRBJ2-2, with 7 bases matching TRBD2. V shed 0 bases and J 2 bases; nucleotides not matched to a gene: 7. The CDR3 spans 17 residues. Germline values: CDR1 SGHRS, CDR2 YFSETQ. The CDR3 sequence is CASSLALASGNTGELFF. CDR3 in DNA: TGCGCCAGCAGCTTGGCCTTGGCTAGCGGAAACACCGGGGAGCTGTTTTTT.

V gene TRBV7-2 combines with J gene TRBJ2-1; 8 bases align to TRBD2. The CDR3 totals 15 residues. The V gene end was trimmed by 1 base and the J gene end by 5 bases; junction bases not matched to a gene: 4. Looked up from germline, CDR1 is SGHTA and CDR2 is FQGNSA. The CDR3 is CASSLDGGANNEQFF. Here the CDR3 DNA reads TGTGCCAGCAGCTTAGACGGGGGGGCGAACAATGAGCAGTTCTTC.

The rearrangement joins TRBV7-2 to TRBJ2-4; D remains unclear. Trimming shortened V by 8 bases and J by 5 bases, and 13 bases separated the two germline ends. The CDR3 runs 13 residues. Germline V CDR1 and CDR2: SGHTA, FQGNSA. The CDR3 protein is CASGSSYENIQYF. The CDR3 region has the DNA TGTGCCAGCGGCTCTTCCTACGAAAACATTCAGTACTTC.

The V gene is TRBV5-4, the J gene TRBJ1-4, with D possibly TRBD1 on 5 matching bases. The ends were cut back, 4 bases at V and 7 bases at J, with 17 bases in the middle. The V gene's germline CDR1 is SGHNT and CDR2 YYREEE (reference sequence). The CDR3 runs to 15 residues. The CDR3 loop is CASSDPGSGGEKLFF. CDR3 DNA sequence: TGTGCCAGCAGCGACCCGGGATCTGGGGGTGAAAAACTGTTTTTT.

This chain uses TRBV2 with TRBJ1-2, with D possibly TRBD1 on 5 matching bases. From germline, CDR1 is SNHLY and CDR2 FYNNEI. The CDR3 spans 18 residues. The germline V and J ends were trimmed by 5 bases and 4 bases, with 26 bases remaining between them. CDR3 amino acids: CASSSDHPTVLLSYGYTF. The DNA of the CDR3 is TGTGCCAGCAGTTCAGACCACCCGACAGTCCTCTTAAGCTATGGCTACACCTTC.

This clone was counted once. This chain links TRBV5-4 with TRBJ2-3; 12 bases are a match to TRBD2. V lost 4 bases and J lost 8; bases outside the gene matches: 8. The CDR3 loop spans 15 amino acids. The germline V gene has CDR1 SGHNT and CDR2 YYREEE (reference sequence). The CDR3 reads CASSTRTSGETTQYF. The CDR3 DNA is TGTGCCAGCAGCACCCGGACTAGCGGGGAGACTACGCAGTATTTT.

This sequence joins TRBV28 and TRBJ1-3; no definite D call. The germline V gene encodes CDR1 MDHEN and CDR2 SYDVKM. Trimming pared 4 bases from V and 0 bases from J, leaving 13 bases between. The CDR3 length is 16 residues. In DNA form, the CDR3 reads TGTGCCAGCAGTTCGGCGGGGTCAAGCTCTGGAAACACCATATATTTT. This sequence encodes CASSSAGSSSGNTIYF.

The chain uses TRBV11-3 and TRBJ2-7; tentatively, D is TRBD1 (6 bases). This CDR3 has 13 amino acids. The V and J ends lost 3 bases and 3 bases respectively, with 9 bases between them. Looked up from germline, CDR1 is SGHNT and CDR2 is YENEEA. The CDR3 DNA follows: TGTGCCAGCAGCTTCCGGACAGTCTACGAGCAGTACTTC. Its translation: CASSFRTVYEQYF.

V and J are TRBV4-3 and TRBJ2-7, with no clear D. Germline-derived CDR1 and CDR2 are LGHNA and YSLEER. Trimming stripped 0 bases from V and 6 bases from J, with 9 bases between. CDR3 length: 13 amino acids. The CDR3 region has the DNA TGCGCCAGCAGCCAAGAGCAAGGGCTCGAGCAGTACTTC. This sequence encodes CASSQEQGLEQYF.

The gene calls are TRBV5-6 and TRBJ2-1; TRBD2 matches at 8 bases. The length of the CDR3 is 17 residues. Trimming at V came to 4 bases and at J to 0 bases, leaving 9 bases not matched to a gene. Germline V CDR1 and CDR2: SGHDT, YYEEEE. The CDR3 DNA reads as TGTGCCAGCAGCCGCGACCGCGGGGGGCTCTCCTACAATGAGCAGTTCTTC. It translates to CASSRDRGGLSYNEQFF. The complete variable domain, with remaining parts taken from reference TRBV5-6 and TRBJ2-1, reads DAGVTQSPTHLIKTRGQQVTLRCSPKSGHDTVSWYQQALGQGPQFIFQYYEEEERQRGNFPDRFSGHQFPNYSSELNVNALLLGDSALYLCASSRDRGGLSYNEQFFGPGTRLTVL.

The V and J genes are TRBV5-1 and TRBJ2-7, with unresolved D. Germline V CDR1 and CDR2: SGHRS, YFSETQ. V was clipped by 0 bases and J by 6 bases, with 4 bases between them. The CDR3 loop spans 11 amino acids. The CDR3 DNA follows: TGCGCCAGCAGCTTGGCCGGCGAGCAGTACTTC. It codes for CASSLAGEQYF.

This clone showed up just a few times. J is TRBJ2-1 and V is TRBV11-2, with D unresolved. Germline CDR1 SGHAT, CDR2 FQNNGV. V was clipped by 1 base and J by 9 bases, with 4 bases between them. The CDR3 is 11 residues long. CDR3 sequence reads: CASSLGTEQFF. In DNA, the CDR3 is TGTGCCAGCAGCTTAGGGACTGAGCAGTTCTTC.

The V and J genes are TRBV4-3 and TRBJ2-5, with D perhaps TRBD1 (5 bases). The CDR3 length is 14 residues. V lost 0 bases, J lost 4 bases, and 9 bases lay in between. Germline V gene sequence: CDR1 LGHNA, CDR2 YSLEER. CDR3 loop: CASSQDVRAETQYF. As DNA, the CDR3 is TGCGCCAGCAGCCAAGATGTCAGGGCAGAGACCCAGTACTTC.